This TCR beta chain was sequenced during a study of cytomegalovirus exposure and HLA in healthy donors. Across the study: An early release of data contained 75 million to 90 million unique TCRs, which came from HLA-typed donors.

J lost 6 bases, V lost 4 bases, and 2 bases had no gene match. There are 12 residues in the CDR3. Germline V gives CDR1 SQVTM, CDR2 ANQGSEA. Primers: 60 Vbeta forward and 13 Jbeta reverse. Method: immunoSEQ multiplex PCR; TCRdb's copy keeps in-frame clones and lacks some. The table has 150,000 to 200,000 clones, approximately 86% seen once. The chain employs TRBV29-1 and TRBJ2-3, with 9 nucleotides matching TRBD2. The receptor was isolated from a woman between 18 and 30 years old in good health and CMV-seronegative. Specimen: PBMCs. The DNA of the CDR3 is TGCAGCGTTGTAGCGGGGGCCGATACGCAGTATTTT. Translated, it gives CSVVAGADTQYF.